Here is one TCR beta chain with its context. These data belong to a study of T cells expressing NK-cell markers. Germline CDR1 SGHVS, CDR2 FQNEAQ. This CDR3 is 13 amino acids long. Generation of TCR beta cDNA was performed by 5'RACE template switching incorporating UMIs. TCRdb reprocessed the 5' RACE reads and reports one entry per CDR3 protein, with no DNA. The specimen's table records 300,000 to 500,000 distinct CDR3 sequences. The sequence was collected from a woman in her fifties or sixties in good health. Sequencing was carried out using blood T cells: a sorted CD56 or NKG2C T cell subset, CD4+ or CD8+ T cells, or bulk PBMC T cells (not recorded which). The chain has TRBV7-8 and TRBJ1-1. The CDR3 sequence: CASSSNPNTEAFF.